This T cell receptor beta chain is from a study of shared clonotypes between healthy human individuals. This table comes from immunoSEQ multiplex PCR, and its TCRdb copy is limited to in-frame clones, with some not included. The sample carries around 2,000,000 clones, 90% to 95% recorded once. Study results and caveats: Generation of non-shared clonotypes was less probable than generation of clonotypes shared by all four donors.

The count of this clone is one. Antigen specificity is unknown. CDR1 is MDHEN, CDR2 SYDVKM, per germline. The CDR3 loop spans 16 amino acids. V lost 4 bases and J lost 5; bases outside the gene matches: 10. This sequence was found in a man aged 18 to 30 in good health. The source material was naive CD4+ T cells sorted from blood. Subset reported: CD45RA+ positively selected. The chain employs TRBV28 and TRBJ1-2, with 10 positions matching TRBD1. The chain's CDR3 is CASSSMPGQGRYGYTF. The CDR3 DNA follows: TGTGCCAGCAGTTCGATGCCGGGACAGGGGAGGTATGGCTACACCTTC.